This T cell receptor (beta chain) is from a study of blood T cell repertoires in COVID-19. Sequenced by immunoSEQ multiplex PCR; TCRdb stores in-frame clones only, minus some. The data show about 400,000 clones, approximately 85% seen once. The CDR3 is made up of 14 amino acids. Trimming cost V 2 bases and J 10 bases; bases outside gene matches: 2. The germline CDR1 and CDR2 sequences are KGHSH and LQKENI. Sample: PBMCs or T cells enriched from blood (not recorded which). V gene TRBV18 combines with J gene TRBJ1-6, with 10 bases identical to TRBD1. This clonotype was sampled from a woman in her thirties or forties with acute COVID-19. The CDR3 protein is CASSPGTGDSPLHF. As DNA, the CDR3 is TGTGCCAGCTCACCAGGGACAGGGGACTCACCCCTCCACTTT. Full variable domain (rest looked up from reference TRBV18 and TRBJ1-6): NAGVMQNPRHLVRRRGQEARLRCSPMKGHSHVYWYRQLPEEGLKFMVYLQKENIIDESGMPKERFSAEFPKEGPSILRIQQVVRGDSAAYFCASSPGTGDSPLHFGNGTRLTVT.